Listed below are T cell receptor beta chains from one sample, sequenced in a study of blood T cell repertoires in COVID-19. Sequencing was performed with immunoSEQ multiplex PCR; in TCRdb, only in-frame clones are kept and a portion is missing. This sample yields 35,000 or so clones, of which 88% are seen a single time; approximately 6.7% belongs to the top ten. Sequenced: peripheral blood. These receptors all come from a human donor in a cohort sampled during active COVID-19. Each CDR3 is given with its conserved first and last residue. D genes are given only for firm matches. Not all rows give a size; the values are once, few, many and, for expanded clones, a class.

J	size	D	length	V	CDR3	DNA
TRBJ1-2	NA	NA	15	TRBV7-2	CASSFSTTGIRGYTF	TGTGCCAGCAGCTTCTCAACCACAGGGATCAGGGGCTACACCTTC
TRBJ2-5	NA	NA	16	TRBV5-5	CASSLEAGQGWETQYF	TGTGCCAGCAGCTTGGAGGCAGGTCAGGGTTGGGAGACCCAGTACTTC
TRBJ2-7	NA	TRBD1	14	TRBV5-1	CASSGGTGSYGQYF	TGCGCCAGCAGCGGCGGGACAGGGTCCTACGGGCAGTACTTC
TRBJ1-4	NA	NA	16	TRBV27	CASRLGETDGSEKLFF	TGTGCCAGCAGGCTTGGAGAGACAGACGGTAGTGAAAAACTGTTTTTT
TRBJ1-2	NA	NA	12	TRBV20-1	CSASNSNYGYTF	TGCAGTGCTAGTAACAGCAACTATGGCTACACCTTC
TRBJ2-1	NA	TRBD2	15	TRBV9	CASSLSGSSYNEQFF	TGTGCCAGCAGCCTGAGCGGGAGCTCCTACAATGAGCAGTTCTTC
TRBJ1-3	NA	NA	15	TRBV28	CASSQTGNSGNTIYF	TGTGCCAGCAGTCAGACAGGAAACTCTGGAAACACCATATATTTT
TRBJ2-7	NA	TRBD2	14	TRBV6-5	CASTRSSGAYEQYF	TGTGCCAGCACCAGGAGTAGCGGGGCTTACGAGCAGTACTTC
TRBJ1-4	NA	NA	15	TRBV7-2	CASSPAGARNEKLFF	TGTGCCAGCAGCCCCGCAGGGGCCAGGAATGAAAAACTGTTTTTT
TRBJ2-7	once	TRBD2	13	TRBV6-5	CASSRSGRYEQYF	TGTGCCAGCAGCCGTAGCGGGAGGTACGAGCAGTACTTC